A single sample gave rise to the 17 T cell receptor beta chains below, sequenced in a study of blood T cells in healthy people across ages. A J-beta primer mix and a sample-barcoded 5' primer were used in a second PCR of about 6 to 12 cycles. TCRdb processed the 5' RACE reads anew with MiXCR; each CDR3 protein has one entry. The sample carries 450,000 to 700,000 distinct CDR3 sequences, 27% recorded once. The sequenced material came from blood. These receptors were obtained from a woman in her 70s in good health.

The table lists this clonotype with a count of one. The rearrangement links TRBV7-8 to TRBJ1-1; 7 bases are a match to TRBD1. Germline V gives CDR1 SGHVS, CDR2 FQNEAQ. There are 15 residues in the CDR3. V was pared by 0 bases and J by 4 bases, with 5 bases of the junction left unmatched. CDR3 sequence: CASSLASGGTTEAFF. CDR3 sequence (DNA): TGTGCCAGCAGCTTAGCTTCAGGGGGGACCACTGAAGCTTTCTTT. Drawing the rest from reference TRBV7-8 and TRBJ1-1, the complete variable domain is GAGVSQSPRYKVAKRGQDVALRCDPISGHVSLFWYQQALGQGPEFLTYFQNEAQLDKSGLPSDRFFAERPEGSVSTLKIQRTQQEDSAVYLCASSLASGGTTEAFFGQGTRLTVV.

This clonotype was counted between two and nine times. This chain connects TRBV9 to TRBJ2-7; 12 nucleotides align to TRBD1. The V gene end was trimmed by 4 bases and the J gene end by 6 bases; junction bases not matched to a gene: 11. The CDR3 totals 16 residues. CDR1 is SGDLS, CDR2 YYNGEE, per germline. The CDR3 region is CASSSSPGQGAGEQYF. CDR3 sequence (DNA): TGTGCCAGCAGCTCAAGCCCGGGACAGGGGGCTGGCGAGCAGTACTTC.

This clonotype has more than one count but fewer than ten. This chain links TRBV2 with TRBJ1-2; D gene ambiguous. The CDR3 spans 13 residues. Trimming cost V 5 bases and J 5 bases, with 12 bases left between them. Looked up from germline, CDR1 is SNHLY and CDR2 is FYNNEI. CDR3 DNA: TGTGCCAGCAGTCCCCAGCGAGAGTATGGCTACACCTTC. Translation: CASSPQREYGYTF.

The sample holds a few counts of this clonotype. The CDR3, as DNA: TGCGCCAGCAGCTTGGGGCAGACCACGACTAATGAAAAACTGTTTTTT. This sequence encodes CASSLGQTTTNEKLFF. This chain connects TRBV5-1 to TRBJ1-4, with D uncertain. Germline assignment: CDR1 SGHRS and CDR2 YFSETQ. Trimming took 0 bases from V and 2 from J, leaving 11 bases between them. The CDR3 is 16 residues long.

This clonotype has only a few counts. The chain links TRBV4-1 to TRBJ1-1, with D perhaps matching TRBD1 (5 bases). The germline V gene encodes CDR1 MGHRA and CDR2 YSYEKL. V dropped 1 base and J dropped 2 bases, with 17 bases sitting between them. The CDR3 has 17 amino acids. The CDR3 is CASSQGGVGTSNTEAFF. CDR3 in DNA: TGCGCCAGCAGCCAAGGGGGGGTCGGAACCTCTAACACTGAAGCTTTCTTT.

A remark on this clonotype: An end of the junction differs from the germline gene, which may be a read error. The rearrangement links TRBV20-1 to TRBJ2-1; 10 nucleotides line up with TRBD2. Per germline, CDR1 DFQATT and CDR2 SNEGSKA (reference sequence). The CDR3 contains 15 residues. DNA of the CDR3: TGCAGTGCCCCAGTAAGGAGCGGGGGGGGTAATGAGCAGTCCTTC. Translation gives CSAPVRSGGGNEQSF.

This clonotype was detected only a few times. V is TRBV29-1 and J is TRBJ2-3; TRBD2 matches at 16 bases. The germline V gene has CDR1 SQVTM and CDR2 ANQGSEA. The V and J ends lost 4 bases and 4 bases, in that order; junction bases with no gene match: 2. This CDR3 spans 15 amino acids. The CDR3 here is CSVGGLAGGPDTQYF. The CDR3 DNA reads as TGCAGCGTTGGGGGACTAGCGGGGGGGCCAGATACGCAGTATTTT.

The V and J genes are TRBV7-3 and TRBJ1-2; 9 bases are a match to TRBD1. CDR1 SGHTA and CDR2 FQGTGA come from the germline V gene. Trimming cost V 6 bases and J 8 bases; bases outside gene matches: 7. This CDR3 comprises 13 residues. In DNA, the CDR3 is TGTGCCAGCAGTTTCCGGGACAGGGTCGGCTACACCTTC. Protein: CASSFRDRVGYTF.

This clonotype was found a few times. The V gene is TRBV20-1, the J gene TRBJ2-3; 7 positions agree with TRBD1. V gave up 6 bases and J gave up 2 bases; unmatched junction bases: 17. Germline V lookup: CDR1 DFQATT, CDR2 SNEGSKA (reference sequence). This CDR3 is 17 amino acids long. The chain's CDR3 is CSAHASSGTEPTDTQYF. Here the CDR3 DNA reads TGCAGTGCCCATGCGAGTTCGGGGACAGAGCCCACAGATACGCAGTATTTT.

The chain couples TRBV20-1 to TRBJ1-2; TRBD1 is a possible D gene (6 bases). The CDR3 is 12 residues long. CDR1 and CDR2 (germline): DFQATT, SNEGSKA (reference sequence). CDR3 protein: CSVQGTNYGYTF. CDR3 DNA: TGCAGCGTACAGGGCACTAACTATGGCTACACCTTC.

This clonotype was detected a few times. A read error is possible here, since a much larger clone lies one base away. V is TRBV7-9 and J is TRBJ2-5; 9 nucleotides agree with TRBD1. The last part of the DNA fits TRBJ2-1 better; the J call may be wrong. This CDR3 region has 18 residues. Per germline, CDR1 SEHNR and CDR2 FQNEAQ (reference sequence). CDR3 sequence reads: CASSHRLTGTGRNNEQFF. The CDR3 region has the DNA TGTGCCAGCAGCCACCGACTGACCGGGACAGGGCGAAACAATGAGCAGTTCTTC.

The chain combines TRBV27 with TRBJ2-6; TRBD1 agrees at 8 bases. Germline CDR1 MNHEY, CDR2 SMNVEV (reference sequence). With V trimmed by 1 base and J by 0 bases, 8 bases remained unmatched. The CDR3 runs 19 residues. The CDR3 reads CASSLYPGTGGSGANVLTF. The CDR3 bases are TGTGCCAGCAGTTTATATCCGGGGACAGGCGGCTCTGGGGCCAACGTCCTGACTTTC.

The V and J genes are TRBV6-5 and TRBJ1-6; 7 nucleotides match TRBD1. Germline CDR1 MNHEY, CDR2 SVGAGI. Losses at the gene ends were 2 bases for V and 7 bases for J; bases not matched to a gene: 8. The CDR3 loop spans 16 amino acids. CDR3 in DNA: TGTGCCAGCAGTTACAAAGGGGGCGTCGGGAATTCACCCCTCCACTTT. The encoded protein is CASSYKGGVGNSPLHF.

The chain couples TRBV7-6 to TRBJ2-3; tentatively, D is TRBD2 (5 bases). Trimming took 5 bases from V and 4 from J, leaving 10 bases between them. The CDR3 extends over 13 amino acids. The germline gives CDR1 SGHVS, CDR2 FNYEAQ. CDR3 in amino acids: CASSRGEADTQYF. The CDR3 nucleotides read TGTGCCAGCAGCCGGGGAGAGGCAGATACGCAGTATTTT.

This clonotype was counted a few times. The J gene is TRBJ1-2, the V gene TRBV7-2; tentatively, D is TRBD1 (5 bases). Germline CDR1 SGHTA, CDR2 FQGNSA. There are 14 residues in the CDR3. The V end was cut by 5 bases, the J end by 7 bases, with 17 bases between. The CDR3 DNA is TGTGCCAGCAGCCTCCAGGGAGGCGGGAGTGGCTACACCTTC. Translating it yields CASSLQGGGSGYTF. Looking up the rest from reference TRBV7-2 and TRBJ1-2 gives the full variable domain: GAGVSQSPSNKVTEKGKDVELRCDPISGHTALYWYRQSLGQGLEFLIYFQGNSAPDKSGLPSDRFSAERTGGSVSTLTIQRTQQEDSAVYLCASSLQGGGSGYTFGSGTRLTVV.

The CDR3 spells CASHSGGDEQFF. CDR3 sequence (DNA): TGTGCCAGTCACAGTGGGGGGGATGAGCAGTTCTTC. This chain links TRBV2 with TRBJ2-5; 7 bases agree with TRBD2. The J call is in doubt because the DNA end fits TRBJ2-1 better. The CDR3 length is 12 residues. Germline V gene lookup returns CDR1 SNHLY and CDR2 FYNNEI.

This chain uses TRBV5-6 with TRBJ2-7; TRBD2 matches at 14 bases. V was clipped by 4 bases and J by 0 bases; unmatched bases: 9. This CDR3 comprises 18 residues. Germline CDR1 is SGHDT and CDR2 is YYEEEE. Here the CDR3 DNA reads TGTGCCAGCAGCCGCGGACTAGCGGGGGGTATCATCTCCTACGAGCAGTACTTC. The encoded protein is CASSRGLAGGIISYEQYF.